The 18 T cell receptor beta chains reported below all come from one sample, sequenced in a study of T-cell reconstitution after alpha-beta-depleted transplantation in children. Using unique molecular identifiers, the investigators prepared the TCRbeta library. TCRdb called the PCR reads again in MiXCR, with one record for every CDR3 protein. The data contain approximately 240,000 distinct CDR3 sequences, around 9.5% of them seen just once; the ten biggest clones take up 5% to 7%. Here the sequenced sample was PBMCs from the stem cell graft donor, taken from the stem cell graft. The receptors originated from a human donor who donated a stem cell graft to a child with acute lymphoblastic leukemia.

This clonotype was seen a few times. This rearrangement joins TRBV3-1 to TRBJ1-2; D unclear. Trimming removed 0 bases from V and 0 bases from J, with 8 bases in between. The CDR3 is 15 residues long. Germline V lookup: CDR1 LGHDT, CDR2 YNNKEL (reference sequence). The CDR3 spells CASSQEWGSNYGYTF. DNA for the CDR3: TGTGCCAGCAGCCAAGAATGGGGATCTAACTATGGCTACACCTTC.

There are many counts of this clonotype. The chain has TRBV20-1 and TRBJ1-2; D gene ambiguous. Germline V gives CDR1 DFQATT, CDR2 SNEGSKA (reference sequence). There are 12 residues in the CDR3. Trimming left V 5 bases short and J 8 bases short, with 15 bases between. DNA for the CDR3: TGCAGTGCTCCCCCCTCCCAGCGGGGCTACACCTTC. This encodes CSAPPSQRGYTF.

This clonotype was picked up many times. The chain employs TRBV12-3 or TRBV12-4 and TRBJ2-7, with 8 bases that match TRBD2. The length of the CDR3 is 13 residues. V lost 5 bases and J lost 2; bases outside the gene matches: 2. CDR3 in DNA: TGTGCCAGCAGTACGGGACTAGCCTACGAGCAGTACTTC. Amino acids: CASSTGLAYEQYF.

This rearrangement joins TRBV6-6 to TRBJ1-1; TRBD1 is a possible D gene (5 bases). Per germline, CDR1 MNHNY and CDR2 SVGAGI (reference sequence). V lost 11 bases, J lost 4 bases, and 14 bases lay in between. CDR3 length: 12 residues. The CDR3 region has the DNA TGTGCCGCCGGGGCGATACTCACTGAAGCTTTCTTT. Residues: CAAGAILTEAFF.

At least ten counts were recorded for this clonotype. This rearrangement joins TRBV12-3 or TRBV12-4 to TRBJ1-2; D gene ambiguous. The V gene lost 3 bases and the J gene lost 6 bases, with 11 bases spanning the gap. The CDR3 consists of 13 residues. CDR3 loop: CASSFRREDGYTF. The CDR3 region has the DNA TGTGCCAGCAGTTTCAGGAGGGAGGATGGCTACACCTTC.

This clonotype was counted many times. This chain links TRBV7-2 with TRBJ2-1; perhaps D is TRBD1 or TRBD2 (5 bases each). The CDR3 loop spans 16 amino acids. Germline loops: CDR1 SGHTA, CDR2 FQGNSA. Trimming took 1 base from V and 1 from J, leaving 11 bases between them. Written as DNA, the CDR3 is TGTGCCAGCAGCTTAGGGGGGAGCGTATCCTACAATGAGCAGTTCTTC. This codes for CASSLGGSVSYNEQFF.

This clonotype was seen only a few times. This rearrangement joins TRBV5-1 to TRBJ2-5; D is unclear. CDR3 length: 13 amino acids. Germline CDR1 SGHRS, CDR2 YFSETQ. V lost 4 bases, J lost 3 bases, and 10 bases lay in between. Written as DNA, the CDR3 is TGCGCCAGCAGCCTTATGCCAGAAGAGACCCAGTACTTC. Amino acids: CASSLMPEETQYF.

This clonotype was recorded only once. The rearrangement links TRBV5-4 to TRBJ1-2; no reliable D call. CDR1 and CDR2 from the germline V gene are SGHNT and YYREEE (reference sequence). This CDR3 has 14 amino acids. The V end was cut by 2 bases, the J end by 1 base, with 9 bases between. The CDR3 coding sequence is TGTGCCAGCAGCTTTGAGTTTATTAACTATGGCTACACCTTC. It yields the protein CASSFEFINYGYTF.

This clonotype has ten or more counts. The chain has TRBV12-3 or TRBV12-4 and TRBJ2-2, with D possibly TRBD2 on 5 matching bases. This CDR3 spans 13 amino acids. The V end lost 3 bases, the J end lost 6 bases, and 8 bases lay between the germline ends. CDR3 region: CASSFTRPGELFF. CDR3 nucleotide sequence: TGTGCCAGCAGTTTTACTAGACCCGGGGAGCTGTTTTTT.

This clonotype has only a few counts. The chain links TRBV7-2 to TRBJ1-5, with 9 nucleotides matching TRBD1. Germline V gene sequence: CDR1 SGHTA, CDR2 FQGNSA. V gave up 3 bases and J gave up 2 bases; unmatched junction bases: 2. CDR3 length equals 15 residues. The CDR3 spells CASSFTGGGNQPQHF. The CDR3 DNA is TGTGCCAGCAGCTTTACAGGGGGCGGCAATCAGCCCCAGCATTTT.

The chain carries TRBV5-1 and TRBJ2-6; the D gene is possibly TRBD1 (5 bases). The CDR3 loop spans 17 amino acids. Germline-derived CDR1 and CDR2 are SGHRS and YFSETQ. Trimming cost V 1 base and J 2 bases, with 13 bases left between them. The CDR3: CASSLLSGKPGANVLTF. CDR3 bases: TGCGCCAGCAGCTTGCTCTCAGGGAAACCTGGGGCCAACGTCCTGACTTTC.

This clonotype was detected a few times. This sequence joins TRBV2 and TRBJ2-3; no clear D gene. Looked up from germline, CDR1 is SNHLY and CDR2 is FYNNEI. The CDR3 extends over 14 amino acids. The V gene lost 3 bases and the J gene lost 0 bases, with 7 bases spanning the gap. CDR3: CASSDRESTDTQYF. The CDR3 DNA reads as TGTGCCAGCAGTGACCGCGAGAGCACAGATACGCAGTATTTT. Full variable domain (missing parts from reference TRBV2 and TRBJ2-3): EPEVTQTPSHQVTQMGQEVILRCVPISNHLYFYWYRQILGQKVEFLVSFYNNEISEKSEIFDDQFSVERPDGSNFTLKIRSTKLEDSAMYFCASSDRESTDTQYFGPGTRLTVL.

There are a few counts of this clonotype. V and J are TRBV9 and TRBJ2-3; D not certain. Per the germline V gene, CDR1 is SGDLS and CDR2 is YYNGEE. Trimming removed 3 bases from V and 0 bases from J, with 11 bases in between. The CDR3 loop spans 15 amino acids. The chain's CDR3 is CASSGRVLSTDTQYF. In DNA, the CDR3 is TGTGCCAGCAGCGGTAGGGTCCTTAGCACAGATACGCAGTATTTT.

The chain has TRBV7-8 and TRBJ2-2, with D possibly being TRBD1 (8 bases). This CDR3 comprises 16 residues. Germline values: CDR1 SGHVS, CDR2 FQNEAQ. V lost 4 bases and J 6 bases, leaving 18 bases between the germline ends. CDR3 sequence: CASSWGGQGASGELFF. CDR3 in DNA: TGTGCCAGCAGCTGGGGGGGGCAGGGGGCATCCGGGGAGCTGTTTTTT.

J is TRBJ1-3 and V is TRBV20-1, with D possibly being TRBD1 (5 bases). The germline V gene has CDR1 DFQATT and CDR2 SNEGSKA (reference sequence). This CDR3 is 12 amino acids long. V dropped 3 bases and J dropped 10 bases, with 13 bases sitting between them. The DNA for the CDR3 is TGCAGTGCTAGCCGCGGGGGGACGACCATATATTTT. Amino acids: CSASRGGTTIYF.

The chain joins TRBV9 to TRBJ2-5; TRBD2 matches 11 bases. This CDR3 is 17 amino acids long. CDR1 is SGDLS and CDR2 is YYNGEE in the germline V gene. Losses at the gene ends were 0 bases for V and 2 bases for J; bases not matched to a gene: 6. The CDR3: CASSVGLAGGEQETQYF. In nucleotides, the CDR3 is TGTGCCAGCAGCGTAGGGCTAGCGGGGGGAGAACAAGAGACCCAGTACTTC.

This rearrangement joins TRBV18 to TRBJ1-4, with 9 bases matching TRBD1. Germline V gene data show CDR1 as KGHSH and CDR2 as LQKENI. V trimming: 3 bases; J trimming: 6 bases; junction bases outside the gene matches: 5. CDR3 length equals 15 residues. This CDR3 is CASSPGTGLYEKLFF. CDR3 DNA sequence: TGTGCCAGCTCACCTGGGACAGGGTTGTATGAAAAACTGTTTTTT.

This clonotype was detected ten times or more. J is TRBJ2-7 and V is TRBV5-1; tentatively, D is TRBD2 (6 bases). V was clipped by 7 bases and J by 5 bases, with 19 bases between them. The CDR3 spans 14 residues. CDR1 SGHRS and CDR2 YFSETQ come from the germline V gene. The CDR3 sequence: CASQETWEANEQYF. The CDR3 DNA sequence: TGCGCCAGCCAAGAGACATGGGAGGCCAACGAGCAGTACTTC.